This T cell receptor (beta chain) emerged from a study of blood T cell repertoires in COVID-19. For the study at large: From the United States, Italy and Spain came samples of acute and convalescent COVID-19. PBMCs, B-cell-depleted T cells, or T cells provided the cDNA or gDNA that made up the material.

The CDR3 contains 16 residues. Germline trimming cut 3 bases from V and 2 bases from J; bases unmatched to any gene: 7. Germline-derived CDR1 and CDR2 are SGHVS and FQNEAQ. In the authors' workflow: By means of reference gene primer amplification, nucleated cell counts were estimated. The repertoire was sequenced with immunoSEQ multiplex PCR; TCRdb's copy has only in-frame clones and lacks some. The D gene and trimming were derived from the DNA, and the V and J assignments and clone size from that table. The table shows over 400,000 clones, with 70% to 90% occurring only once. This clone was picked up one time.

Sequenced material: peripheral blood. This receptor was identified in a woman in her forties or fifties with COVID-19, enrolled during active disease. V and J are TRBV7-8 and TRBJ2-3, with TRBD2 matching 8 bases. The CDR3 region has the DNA TGTGCCAGCAGCTTGGGCGGAGCGGGGGTCACAGATACGCAGTATTTT. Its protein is CASSLGGAGVTDTQYF.